A selection of T cell receptor beta chains follows, all from one sample in a study of CD8+ T cells in alopecia areata. Repertoires were generated with immunoSEQ multiplex PCR, while TCRdb's copy carries only in-frame clones and drops some. The sample holds fewer than 250,000 clones, over 40% seen once. Sequenced material: CD4+ T cells sorted from blood, taken at approximately week 36, from a patient treated with tofacitinib. These receptors were taken from a human donor with alopecia areata. Each CDR3 is given with its conserved first and last residue. D genes are given only for firm matches. Rows may omit the clone size; those that give it use once, few, many or a size class.

j_call v_call clone_size d_call cdr3_nt cdr3_aa
TRBJ2-7 TRBV9 NA TRBD1 TGTGCCAGCAGCGTTTCGGGACAGGGGTGGGTCGAGCAGTACTTC CASSVSGQGWVEQYF
TRBJ1-1 TRBV6-6 once NA TGTGCCAGCAGTTCCGGAGGGGTGAGGAGAGACACTGAAGCTTTCTTT CASSSGGVRRDTEAFF
TRBJ2-7 TRBV6-6 few NA TGTGCCAGCAGAGGCCAAGGACAGATAATCTACGAGCAGTACTTC CASRGQGQIIYEQYF
TRBJ2-7 TRBV5-6 many TRBD1 TGTGCCAGCAGCTTGGTGGACAGGGCGGACGAGCAGTACTTC CASSLVDRADEQYF
TRBJ2-3 TRBV6-5 many NA TGTGCCAGCAGAAACAGGGAGACTGATACGCAGTATTTT CASRNRETDTQYF
TRBJ2-7 TRBV25-1 few NA TGTGCCAGCAGTAGGTGGGGCGAGCAGTACTTC CASSRWGEQYF
TRBJ1-2 TRBV2 few TRBD1 TGTGCCAGCAGCACAGGGGAAGACTATGGCTACACCTTC CASSTGEDYGYTF
TRBJ1-4 TRBV4-2 NA NA TGTGCCAGCAGCCAAGTGGGCGCGTCGGCTAATGAAAAACTGTTTTTT CASSQVGASANEKLFF
TRBJ2-2 TRBV29-1 NA NA TGCAGCGCCTCCCAGAACAGAAACACCGGGGAGCTGTTTTTT CSASQNRNTGELFF
TRBJ2-1 TRBV18 NA TRBD2 TGTGCCAGCTCTGATCGGACTAGCGCTGATGAGCAGTTCTTC CASSDRTSADEQFF
TRBJ2-7 TRBV5-1 NA NA TGCGCCAGCAGGGTGGGAGGCGAGCAGTACTTC CASRVGGEQYF
TRBJ1-1 TRBV30 NA NA TGTGCCTGGAGTCGACGGGAGAACACTGAAGCTTTCTTT CAWSRRENTEAFF
TRBJ2-1 TRBV6-5 many NA TGTGCCAGCGGACTACCTCCAGGGGGGCAGTTCTTC CASGLPPGGQFF
TRBJ2-1 TRBV29-1 NA TRBD2 TGCAGCGTTGAATGGGGGGGTGCCTACAATGAGCAGTTCTTC CSVEWGGAYNEQFF